This T cell receptor (beta chain) stems from a study of human T cells and chemical hapten exposure (dated by TCRdb to the early 2020s). Regarding the study in general: For sensitization, 2% DPC in acetone was applied to a roughly 2 cm by roughly 2 cm area of upper inner arm skin. Throughout the study period of roughly five months, patients also received therapeutic DPC doses to the scalp every week. Patch tests used Finn chambers with 0.01% DPC on the upper back, scored after 6 days by International Contact Dermatitis Research Group standards. The mostly female patient cohort included alopecia areata with under or over 50% scalp involvement, alopecia totalis and alopecia universalis. Libraries were pooled for sequencing, and variation in per-sample TCR yields was attributed mainly to small differences in library volumes within the pool. In alopecia patients, the study followed how the peripheral blood TCR repertoire changed in vivo over primary and secondary sensitization to diphenylcyclopropenone (DPC), a hapten. Patient blood was sampled pre-sensitization (week 0) and at 2, 6 and about 24 weeks after DPC sensitization. For TCR sequencing, blood came from 25 to 35 alopecia patients at anywhere from one to four time points (pre-sensitization, 2, 6 and 24 weeks). Study-level results and caveats: Patch test score correlated positively with the number of PT1 expanded TCRs, reaching significance at thresholds 8, 16 and 32 but not at 4. The number of TCRs above 1 in 1000 frequency did not change with DPC sensitization; there was no evidence of global repertoire structure alterations. Significantly more large CDR3 similarity clusters were formed by expanded TCRs than by pre-sensitization or healthy control sets, consistent with antigen-driven responses. After repeated subsampling, the strength of the expansion versus patch-test correlation and the threshold at which it became significant changed. Because all patients had alopecia, a presumed autoimmune disease, the immune response of the patients might differ from that of healthy individuals.

Inclusive of the bounding cysteine and phenylalanine, the CDR3 is 18 residues long. Only CDR3 DNA remains: 54 bases, in frame from the first base. From a lookup of the germline V gene, CDR1 and CDR2 are SGHTA and FQGNSA. V and J are trimmed by 1 base and 5 bases, and the gene matches miss 12 bases of the junction. Sample time point, as interpreted from the label and publication: patch test 2, 6 weeks after DPC sensitization. The label giving this sample's treatment or condition can be read as: therapeutic diphenylcyclopropenone sensitization with weekly scalp DPC. Blood at each patch-test visit was drawn before the patch test was applied. Eligible patients were aged 18 to 70, diagnosed with alopecia, deemed suitable for DPC therapy, and excluded if pregnant. Total RNA was extracted from unfractionated whole blood that had been collected in Tempus Blood RNA tubes. The table lists this clonotype with many counts. Its cognate antigen has yet to be identified. Base-call qualities are not available, and no considerably larger clone is one nucleotide away.

Libraries came from RACE. The reads were generated on a NextSeq 500. During library preparation, unique molecular identifiers were attached to individual cDNA molecules so that TCRs could be counted in a quantitative, reproducible way. Each blood RNA sample was used to sequence both TCR alpha and TCR beta chains. In the original analysis: The median number of TCRs per sample was 95,638, ranging from roughly 20,000 to 700,000. The Decombinator software suite was used to annotate V, J and CDR3 in the TCR reads. For the PS versus PT1 abundance plots, all samples were subsampled to the same number of TCRs (28,000). Expanded TCRs were defined as absent before sensitization and observed at least eight times at the 2-week time point. Through fastp at Q25 and MiXCR, TCRdb rebuilt clones from the public reads, retaining in-frame beta chains. Records with the same CDR3 protein are collapsed into one entry carrying the most frequent genes and DNA. The V and J calls here are based on TCRdb, not the publication. This sample has more than 75,000 distinct CDR3 sequences in its table, and 10% of those were observed once. The top ten clones comprise roughly 2.3% of the sample.

The sequence joins TRBV7-2 to TRBJ2-1; TRBD2 matches 9 bases in the middle. This sequence was found in a woman in her thirties with alopecia areata. Some clones in this sample may be carry-over from other donors' samples. The material was whole blood, obtained in connection with sensitization to the hapten diphenylcyclopropenone (DPC). The DNA sequence is given as TGTGCCAGCAGCTTAGTGGTGATAGCGGGAGCCAAAGACAATGAGCAGTTCTTC. The encoded protein is CASSLVVIAGAKDNEQFF.